The TCR beta chain under discussion was sequenced for a study of T cell responses to AZD1222 COVID-19 vaccine (dated by TCRdb to the early 2020s). At the level of the whole study: AZD1222 recipients whose second dose came at about 4 weeks and those whose second dose came at about 12 weeks were combined into one group, since spike-specific TCR depth and breadth did not differ between the two schedules. TCR sequencing covered more than 230 trial participants: approximately 200 given two doses of AZD1222 and 26 given two doses of MenACWY control vaccine. Trial participants were enrolled by age into 18-55, 56-69 and 70-plus year subgroups, with around 150, 28 and 57 TCR-sequenced participants respectively.

The time point label corresponds to: baseline before first vaccination. Samples from vaccinated people were obtained from the UK trials COV001 and COV002, which included a single-blind randomized controlled phase 2/3 trial of AZD1222 (ChAdOx1 nCoV-19) in healthy adults. For TCRbeta chain sequencing, PBMC samples were collected from trial participants at day 0 and at day 28 after the second dose. Remarks on this clone: It has no known antigen specificity. No base quality information exists; no much larger clone differs at one position.

The CDR3 regions of human TCRbeta chains were analyzed by immunosequencing. Per the original workflow: TCRs in the repertoires were matched against a reference library of SARS-CoV-2-specific TCRs that had been generated with the MIRA antigen-specificity platform. Breadth was defined as the fraction of unique TCRs that were SARS-CoV-2-associated, and depth was defined as the fraction of total T cells that were SARS-CoV-2-associated. Using the MIRA data, each spike-specific TCR was mapped to the spike region that the TCR reacts to and placed in a CD4 or CD8 class. Log10-transformed breadth and depth values were compared by one-way ANOVA with Sidak's multiple comparisons tests. The clones in this table, taken by TCRdb from immuneACCESS, are in-frame only. Not every clone is retained; where verified, under half of the shortfall comes from an unresolved V gene, and the cause of the rest is unknown. The DNA gave D and trimming, while V, J and clone size come from that table. The sample contains 130,000 to 150,000 clones, about 92% of them found a single time. The top ten clonotypes cover 1.5% to 2% of the sample.

What the research found in general, with its limitations: Because no day 14 peak-response samples were available, the repertoires could be characterized only after the peak T cell response. In the small 56-69-year group, the increase in depth fell short of significance, most likely because of low power. A significant rise in spike-specific TCR breadth and depth was observed after two AZD1222 doses relative to day 0 and relative to MenACWY recipients. Nearly half of unique spike-specific TCRs reportedly recognized epitopes outside regions mutated in the B.1.351 and B.1.1.7 variants. Participants were mostly white British and included more females than males, and it was suggested by the authors that clonal diversity may have been underestimated. Conclusions about previously exposed vaccinees are limited because only a handful of AZD1222 recipients were SARS-CoV-2 seropositive at baseline. The whole spike protein was spanned by vaccine-associated CD4 TCRs, and dominant responses were seen in regions 160-218 and 743-854.

Counted from cysteine to phenylalanine, this CDR3 has 17 amino acids. Just the 51-base CDR3 DNA is kept, in frame starting at base 1. Trimming at the junction amounts to 1 base on V and 12 bases on J, and the germline ends lie 25 bases apart. Looking up the germline V gene (reference sequence) yields CDR1 LGHDT and CDR2 YNNKEL. The receptor was derived from an adult in good health. The starting material was peripheral blood, obtained on day 0 of AZD1222 vaccination. The chain joins TRBV3-1 (or the pseudogene TRBV3-2) to TRBJ2-1; the D region possibly corresponds to TRBD1 (6 bases align). The CDR3 protein: CASSQVGGQGHRGGQFF. The sequence in DNA is TGTGCCAGCAGCCAAGTTGGTGGGCAGGGACACCGAGGTGGGCAGTTCTTC.